This TCR beta chain is from a study of identical twins. Findings and limits, study-wide: It was possible that invariant MAIT and iNKT cells partly confounded the zero-insertion analyses. Insertions were reduced in abundant cord blood beta clonotypes but not in memory repertoires.

Germline assignment: CDR1 SQVTM and CDR2 ANQGSEA. The CDR3 totals 13 residues. V lost 6 bases to trimming and J lost 4 bases, with 14 bases between them. Worth noting for this clonotype: Its specificity is not known.

Template switching created a universal primer site, and the cDNA included unique molecular identifiers. TCRdb re-called the 5' RACE reads through MiXCR, storing one row per CDR3 protein. The sample has fewer than 550,000 distinct CDR3 sequences, about 13% seen once. These data were likewise used in another study, on yellow fever vaccine responses in identical twins.

What was sequenced was CD4+ T cells sorted from blood. The chain joins TRBV29-1 to TRBJ2-3; D may correspond to TRBD1 or TRBD2 (5 bases each). The source of this sequence is a woman younger than 35 in good health. This chain's CDR3 is CSVFRELADTQYF. CDR3 DNA: TGCAGCGTGTTCAGGGAGTTGGCAGATACGCAGTATTTT.